The 20 T cell receptor beta chains listed next were all sequenced from one sample in a study of CD8+CD57+ T cells in acquired aplastic anemia. Individuals selected for sequencing had exhibited CD8+CD57+ cell expansion on flow cytometry. Template material for TCR beta VDJ and CDR3 profiling consisted of genomic DNA. TCRdb re-analysed the reads in MiXCR, keeping a single row per CDR3 protein. The sample carries roughly 80,000 distinct CDR3 sequences, around 70% recorded once. The material sequenced was sorted CD4+, CD8+, or CD8+CD57+ T cells (not recorded which) from PBMCs. These receptors all stem from a human donor with aplastic anemia.

The chain combines TRBV19 with TRBJ1-6; TRBD1 aligns across 9 bases. Germline assignment: CDR1 LNHDA and CDR2 SQIVND (reference sequence). After removal of 7 bases from V and 10 bases from J, the junction contained 11 bases not matched to a gene. This CDR3 is built from 15 residues. CDR3 residues: CASNPNDRGYSPLHF. CDR3 DNA: TGTGCCAGTAACCCGAATGACAGGGGGTACTCACCCCTCCACTTT.

The V call is TRBV6-5, the J call TRBJ2-5; tentatively, D is TRBD1 (5 bases). The CDR3 is 12 residues long. CDR1 and CDR2 from the germline V gene are MNHEY and SVGAGI. V lost 7 bases and J lost 2, with 8 bases in between. CDR3 protein: CASNRLQETQYF. DNA for the CDR3: TGTGCCAGCAACAGGTTACAAGAGACCCAGTACTTC.

The V call is TRBV24-1, the J call TRBJ1-1; D may be TRBD1 (5 bases). V shed 4 bases and J shed 0 bases, with 8 bases lying between them. CDR3 size: 14 residues. Germline loops: CDR1 KGHDR, CDR2 SFDVKD. DNA for the CDR3: TGTGCCACCAGTGACGGGACCATGAACACTGAAGCTTTCTTT. Its protein product is CATSDGTMNTEAFF.

V and J are TRBV20-1 and TRBJ2-5; D could derive from TRBD1 or TRBD2 (5 bases each). Germline assignment: CDR1 DFQATT and CDR2 SNEGSKA (reference sequence). The V end lost 6 bases, the J end lost 4 bases, and 12 bases lay between the germline ends. The CDR3 extends over 12 amino acids. The CDR3 sequence: CSARGVGETQYF. CDR3 bases: TGCAGTGCCCGAGGGGTTGGAGAGACCCAGTACTTC.

With regard to this clonotype: At one boundary the junction diverges from the germline segment, which might be a read error. This chain uses TRBV29-1 with TRBJ1-2; the match to TRBD1 covers 10 bases. The CDR3 consists of 11 residues. Germline CDR1 reads SQVTM; CDR2 reads ANQGSEA. The CDR3, as DNA: TGCAGCGTTGAACCGGGACAGGGGACAGCCTTC. This codes for CSVEPGQGTAF.

This chain links TRBV7-9 with TRBJ2-1; D is perhaps TRBD1 (5 bases). Germline V gives CDR1 SEHNR, CDR2 FQNEAQ (reference sequence). This CDR3 has 13 amino acids. V shed 5 bases and J shed 10 bases, with 15 bases lying between them. CDR3 loop: CASSPTAQGEQFF. CDR3 bases: TGTGCCAGCAGCCCGACGGCTCAGGGAGAGCAGTTCTTC.

Worth noting for this clonotype: Possible read error: a much larger clone is one base away. The chain combines TRBV7-9 with TRBJ2-3; D possibly corresponds to TRBD2 (6 bases). The CDR3 is 16 amino acids. Germline lookup yields CDR1 SEHNR and CDR2 FQNEAQ (reference sequence). The CDR3 sequence is CAGSLAEGTGPFTQYF. The CDR3 DNA is TGTGCCGGCAGCTTAGCGGAGGGGACTGGCCCTTTTACGCAGTATTTT.

This clonotype is a singleton in its sample. The rearrangement uses TRBV24-1 and TRBJ2-5; 8 positions agree with TRBD2. Matching the DNA end better, TRBJ2-1 makes the J call doubtful. CDR3 size: 17 residues. Looked up from germline, CDR1 is KGHDR and CDR2 is SFDVKD. The CDR3 protein is CATSDSLLQRGSAEQFF. The CDR3 DNA reads TGTGCCACCAGTGATTCCTTGCTTCAGCGGGGGAGCGCTGAGCAGTTCTTC.

V gene TRBV25-1 combines with J gene TRBJ2-1, with D unresolved. Germline CDR1 and CDR2: MGHDK and SYGVNS. Trimming took 3 bases from V and 3 from J, leaving 12 bases between them. The CDR3 is made up of 15 amino acids. The CDR3 reads CASSEVAPNYNEQFF. Written as DNA, the CDR3 is TGTGCCAGCAGTGAGGTCGCACCAAACTACAATGAGCAGTTCTTC.

This chain links TRBV7-8 with TRBJ2-3; 12 bases map to TRBD2. V was pared by 5 bases and J by 6 bases, with 9 bases of the junction left unmatched. Germline V gene sequence: CDR1 SGHVS, CDR2 FQNEAQ. The CDR3 has 16 amino acids. The CDR3 sequence is CASSPRTSGMFDTQYF. DNA for the CDR3: TGTGCCAGCAGCCCTAGGACTAGCGGGATGTTTGATACGCAGTATTTT.

The rearrangement uses TRBV15 and TRBJ2-7, with TRBD2 as a possible D gene (5 bases). The germline gives CDR1 LNHNV, CDR2 YYDKDF (reference sequence). Trimming removed 5 bases from V and 2 bases from J, with 16 bases in between. The CDR3 is 15 residues long. CDR3 sequence: CATSGGETPAYEQYF. For the CDR3, the DNA is TGTGCCACCAGCGGAGGAGAGACACCCGCCTACGAGCAGTACTTC.

The chain carries TRBV7-9 and TRBJ2-3, with D unresolved. Germline CDR1 SEHNR, CDR2 FQNEAQ (reference sequence). This CDR3 has 12 amino acids. The V end was cut by 5 bases, the J end by 5 bases, with 8 bases between. For the CDR3, the DNA is TGTGCCAGCAGCCAAGGAAGAGATACGCAGTATTTT. The encoded protein is CASSQGRDTQYF. Looking up the rest from reference TRBV7-9 and TRBJ2-3 gives the full variable domain: DTGVSQNPRHKITKRGQNVTFRCDPISEHNRLYWYRQTLGQGPEFLTYFQNEAQLEKSRLLSDRFSAERPKGSFSTLEIQRTEQGDSAMYLCASSQGRDTQYFGPGTRLTVL.

The chain employs TRBV9 and TRBJ2-5; no reliable D call. Near its end, the DNA agrees better with TRBJ2-7, so the J call may be wrong. The CDR3 runs 13 residues. Germline V gene lookup returns CDR1 SGDLS and CDR2 YYNGEE. CDR3 sequence (DNA): TGTGCCAGCAGCCGGGCCAACATCTACGAGCAGTACTTC. Translated, it gives CASSRANIYEQYF.

The J gene is TRBJ2-3, the V gene TRBV2, with 8 bases matching TRBD1. V trimming: 6 bases; J trimming: 3 bases; junction bases outside the gene matches: 8. The CDR3 has 15 amino acids. Germline V CDR1 and CDR2: SNHLY, FYNNEI. CDR3 DNA: TGTGCCAGCAGACCGGACAGGGCAGGGACAGATACGCAGTATTTT. Amino acid sequence: CASRPDRAGTDTQYF.

On this clonotype: At one boundary the junction diverges from the germline segment, which might be a read error. V is TRBV10-3 and J is TRBJ1-3, with D possibly being TRBD1 (5 bases). The germline V gene encodes CDR1 ENHRY and CDR2 SYGVKD. The length of the CDR3 is 17 residues. CDR3 DNA sequence: TGTGCCATCAGTGAGTCTTGGCAGGGCATTGGTGGAAACACCATATACTTT. Amino acid sequence: CAISESWQGIGGNTIYF.

This clonotype has a handful of counts. The V call is TRBV20-1, the J call TRBJ2-7; TRBD2 matches 7 bases. Germline lookup yields CDR1 DFQATT and CDR2 SNEGSKA (reference sequence). Trimming cost V 3 bases and J 7 bases; bases outside gene matches: 9. The CDR3 covers 13 residues. The CDR3 nucleotides read TGCAGTGCTAGCGCAGGGAGGGTAGGGGAGCAGTACTTC. Its translation is CSASAGRVGEQYF.

The V gene is TRBV2, the J gene TRBJ2-7; 7 positions agree with TRBD1. Germline assignment: CDR1 SNHLY and CDR2 FYNNEI. Trimming cost V 3 bases and J 6 bases; bases outside gene matches: 5. The CDR3 covers 13 residues. The DNA for the CDR3 is TGTGCCAGCAGTGACCGGGACAGCTTCGAGCAGTACGTC. Protein product: CASSDRDSFEQYV.

The chain links TRBV7-3 to TRBJ2-6; tentatively, D is TRBD2 (5 bases). CDR1 and CDR2 (germline): SGHTA, FQGTGA. Trimming cost V 1 base and J 0 bases, with 13 bases left between them. This CDR3 contains 18 residues. Here the CDR3 reads CASSLMYGVSSGANVLTF. CDR3 nucleotides: TGTGCCAGCAGCTTAATGTACGGGGTTAGCTCTGGGGCCAACGTCCTGACTTTC.

The chain is built from TRBV2 and TRBJ1-2; 12 bases fit TRBD1. CDR3 length equals 13 residues. V dropped 6 bases and J dropped 9; count of bases not matched to a gene: 5. Germline loops: CDR1 SNHLY, CDR2 FYNNEI. The CDR3 DNA reads as TGTGCCAGCAGCGGGACAGGGGGCTTGAGCTACACCTTC. It is translated as CASSGTGGLSYTF. The full variable domain, its missing parts supplied by reference TRBV2 and TRBJ1-2, is EPEVTQTPSHQVTQMGQEVILRCVPISNHLYFYWYRQILGQKVEFLVSFYNNEISEKSEIFDDQFSVERPDGSNFTLKIRSTKLEDSAMYFCASSGTGGLSYTFGSGTRLTVV.

This clonotype was recorded at least ten times. The rearrangement links TRBV7-3 to TRBJ2-1; possibly TRBD2 for D (6 bases). The CDR3 totals 14 residues. The ends were cut back, 5 bases at V and 9 bases at J, with 17 bases in the middle. From germline, CDR1 is SGHTA and CDR2 FQGTGA. CDR3 protein: CASSPDGGSPEQFF. In nucleotides, the CDR3 is TGTGCCAGCAGCCCGGACGGGGGTAGCCCTGAGCAGTTCTTC.